This T cell receptor beta chain was sequenced for a study of T cells in Graves' hyperthyroidism and ophthalmopathy. Overall study findings and caveats: Ophthalmopathy and stable hyperthyroidism were separated by a 13 V-J model.

CDR3 length equals 15 residues. Per the germline V gene, CDR1 is LNHDA and CDR2 is SQIVND (reference sequence). With 6 bases removed from V and 7 bases from J, the gap between germline ends came to 19 bases. This clonotype has a count of ten or more. Its antigen is still unknown. TCR beta CDR3 regions were amplified from RNA. An initial round of RT-PCR targeting the TCR CDR3 relied on the HTBI primer set. TCRdb re-analysed the multiplex PCR reads in MiXCR, keeping a single row per CDR3 protein. The table includes 300,000 to 400,000 distinct CDR3 sequences, 14% detected once. The TCR was taken from a woman aged 25 to 39 with Graves' ophthalmopathy. The sample was blood. The chain has TRBV19 and TRBJ2-4; unclear D gene. CDR3 bases: TGTGCCAGTAGCCCTCGAGCGAACTCAAATAACATTCAGTACTTC. It is translated as CASSPRANSNNIQYF.